Below are 19 T cell receptor beta chains sequenced from a single sample in a study of control samples from healthy donors and cancer patients. Some clones are missing from TCRdb's copy, which holds only in-frame ones; the method was immunoSEQ multiplex PCR. The sample holds roughly 150,000 clones, around nine tenths seen once. Sequencing was performed on blood. The source of these receptors is a man aged 18 to 29 in good health.

The chain is built from TRBV4-3 and TRBJ1-2; D remains unclear. Looked up from germline, CDR1 is LGHNA and CDR2 is YSLEER. V was trimmed by 0 bases and J by 4 bases, leaving 9 bases between them. The CDR3 runs to 14 residues. The CDR3 sequence: CASSQDRGFYGYTF. The CDR3 nucleotides are TGCGCCAGCAGCCAAGATAGAGGCTTCTATGGCTACACCTTC.

The chain combines TRBV5-6 with TRBJ1-6, with 8 positions matching TRBD1. The germline V gene encodes CDR1 SGHDT and CDR2 YYEEEE. After removal of 4 bases from V and 7 bases from J, the junction contained 7 bases not matched to a gene. This CDR3 comprises 15 residues. The CDR3 region is CASSSGQGGNSPLHF. As DNA, the CDR3 is TGTGCCAGCAGCAGCGGACAGGGAGGCAATTCACCCCTCCACTTT.

V and J are TRBV7-2 and TRBJ2-3; maybe TRBD2 (7 bases). The germline CDR1 and CDR2 sequences are SGHTA and FQGNSA. The CDR3 spans 15 residues. The germline V and J ends were trimmed by 2 bases and 5 bases, with 14 bases remaining between them. This chain's CDR3 is CASSLRGGLGDTQYF. The CDR3 DNA reads TGTGCCAGCAGCTTAAGGGGGGGCCTGGGAGATACGCAGTATTTT.

The chain recombines TRBV12-3 or TRBV12-4 with TRBJ1-1; 9 nucleotides line up with TRBD1. V was pared by 6 bases and J by 12 bases, with 8 bases of the junction left unmatched. The CDR3 consists of 12 residues. This chain's CDR3 is CASSPQGATSFF. CDR3 DNA sequence: TGTGCCAGCAGCCCACAGGGGGCGACGTCTTTCTTT.

The chain uses TRBV3-1 (or the pseudogene TRBV3-2) and TRBJ2-5; 7 bases are a match to TRBD2. This CDR3 spans 17 amino acids. Per germline, CDR1 LGHDT and CDR2 YNNKEL (reference sequence). Trimming took 0 bases from V and 2 from J; bases not matched to a gene: 9. The CDR3 sequence is CASSQERDYIGQETQYF. CDR3 DNA sequence: TGTGCCAGCAGCCAAGAAAGGGACTATATAGGTCAAGAGACCCAGTACTTC.

The chain links TRBV5-1 to TRBJ2-5; weak D call: TRBD1 (5 bases). V was pared by 7 bases and J by 5 bases, with 21 bases between. The CDR3 runs 15 residues. Germline loops: CDR1 SGHRS, CDR2 YFSETQ. CDR3 region: CASAESGRGVETQYF. The CDR3 nucleotides read TGCGCCAGCGCAGAGTCAGGGCGTGGGGTTGAGACCCAGTACTTC.

The chain couples TRBV28 to TRBJ1-5, with TRBD1 matching over 7 bases. Germline V CDR1 and CDR2: MDHEN, SYDVKM. There are 18 residues in the CDR3. Trimming at V came to 1 base and at J to 2 bases, leaving 11 bases not matched to a gene. CDR3 sequence: CASSLSPIQGGGNQPQHF. Written as DNA, the CDR3 is TGTGCCAGCAGTTTATCCCCTATCCAGGGGGGAGGCAATCAGCCCCAGCATTTT.

The CDR3 bases are TGTGCCATCAGAGGCCCGAGCTCCTACAATGAGCAGTTCTTC. This translates into CAIRGPSSYNEQFF. The V and J genes are TRBV10-3 and TRBJ2-1, with D hard to call. CDR3 size: 14 residues. V lost 6 bases and J 0 bases, leaving 9 bases between the germline ends. In germline, CDR1 is ENHRY, CDR2 SYGVKD.

This clone was detected once. The chain joins TRBV30 to TRBJ2-7; 8 positions agree with TRBD1. CDR1 GTSNPN and CDR2 SVGIG come from the germline V gene (reference sequence). V dropped 8 bases and J dropped 5; count of bases not matched to a gene: 5. The CDR3 sequence is 11 residues long. CDR3 DNA: TGTGCCGTGGACAGGGCGGACGAGCAGTACTTC. Translation: CAVDRADEQYF. The variable domain in full, completed from reference TRBV30 and TRBJ2-7, reads SQTIHQWPATLVQPVGSPLSLECTVEGTSNPNLYWYRQAAGRGLQLLFYSVGIGQISSEVPQNLSASRPQDRQFILSSKKLLLSDSGFYLCAVDRADEQYFGPGTRLTVT.

This clone was seen a single time. CDR3 coding DNA: TGTGCCAGCAGTTATGGACAGGGGCAAGAGACCCAGTACTTC. Amino acid sequence: CASSYGQGQETQYF. This chain links TRBV5-6 with TRBJ2-5; 9 bases map to TRBD1. The V and J ends lost 5 bases and 2 bases, in that order; junction bases with no gene match: 4. Germline-derived CDR1 and CDR2 are SGHDT and YYEEEE. CDR3 size: 14 residues.

The chain carries TRBV6-2 or TRBV6-3 and TRBJ2-3, with D tentatively TRBD2 (6 bases). The CDR3 has 15 residues. Trimming stripped 5 bases from V and 6 bases from J, with 18 bases between. CDR1 MNHEY and CDR2 SVGEGT come from the germline V gene. CDR3 coding DNA: TGTGCCAGCAGTCCGGGGGAAGGTGGGAGGGATACGCAGTATTTT. Translation: CASSPGEGGRDTQYF.

The V and J genes are TRBV7-2 and TRBJ1-3; tentative D call: TRBD1 (5 bases). Germline loops: CDR1 SGHTA, CDR2 FQGNSA. V lost 4 bases and J lost 0, with 16 bases in between. This CDR3 spans 17 amino acids. CDR3 amino acids: CASSSGPHRSSGNTIYF. The CDR3 DNA reads TGTGCCAGCAGCTCGGGACCCCACCGCTCCTCTGGAAACACCATATATTTT.

This sequence joins TRBV7-2 and TRBJ2-1; TRBD2 matches 11 bases. Losses at the gene ends were 1 base for V and 8 bases for J; bases not matched to a gene: 7. In germline, CDR1 is SGHTA, CDR2 FQGNSA. The CDR3 totals 16 residues. CDR3 DNA: TGTGCCAGCAGCTTAGAATTAGCGGGGGGGCGGGATGAGCAGTTCTTC. Translating it yields CASSLELAGGRDEQFF.

The chain is built from TRBV28 and TRBJ1-1; 7 positions agree with TRBD1. This CDR3 spans 15 amino acids. Germline lookup yields CDR1 MDHEN and CDR2 SYDVKM. J was trimmed by 3 bases and V by 8 bases; bases with no gene match: 12. CDR3: CASRGEGGWDTEAFF. The CDR3 region has the DNA TGTGCCAGCCGCGGGGAAGGGGGCTGGGACACTGAAGCTTTCTTT.

The V gene is TRBV5-6, the J gene TRBJ1-2, with 7 bases aligning to TRBD1. This CDR3 has 15 amino acids. V trimming: 1 base; J trimming: 4 bases; junction bases outside the gene matches: 7. Germline CDR1 SGHDT, CDR2 YYEEEE. The CDR3 reads CASSLQAGGSYGYTF. The CDR3 nucleotides read TGTGCCAGCAGCTTGCAGGCAGGGGGGAGCTATGGCTACACCTTC. Together with reference TRBV5-6 and TRBJ1-2, the CDR3 gives the full variable domain: DAGVTQSPTHLIKTRGQQVTLRCSPKSGHDTVSWYQQALGQGPQFIFQYYEEEERQRGNFPDRFSGHQFPNYSSELNVNALLLGDSALYLCASSLQAGGSYGYTFGSGTRLTVV.

This clone has more than one count but fewer than ten. The CDR3 here is CASSLRGGSYNEQFF. The DNA for the CDR3 is TGTGCCAGCAGCTTGCGGGGGGGTTCCTACAATGAGCAGTTCTTC. V and J are TRBV11-3 and TRBJ2-1; TRBD2 aligns across 9 bases. CDR1 SGHNT and CDR2 YENEEA come from the germline V gene. The trim removed 3 bases at V and 1 base at J, leaving 1 base unmatched. The CDR3 spans 15 residues.

This sequence joins TRBV28 and TRBJ1-5, with a tentative D call TRBD1 (6 bases). This CDR3 contains 19 residues. V shed 5 bases and J shed 0 bases, with 23 bases lying between them. Germline V gene data show CDR1 as MDHEN and CDR2 as SYDVKM. The CDR3 loop is CASSPIDGGLRASNQPQHF. The CDR3 nucleotides are TGTGCCAGCAGTCCGATCGATGGGGGCCTCCGGGCTAGCAATCAGCCCCAGCATTTT. Full variable domain (outside the CDR3, taken from reference TRBV28 and TRBJ1-5): DVKVTQSSRYLVKRTGEKVFLECVQDMDHENMFWYRQDPGLGLRLIYFSYDVKMKEKGDIPEGYSVSREKKERFSLILESASTNQTSMYLCASSPIDGGLRASNQPQHFGDGTRLSIL.

This chain joins TRBV5-6 and TRBJ2-2; TRBD2 matches 8 bases. This CDR3 spans 16 amino acids. CDR1 is SGHDT and CDR2 is YYEEEE in the germline V gene. The J segment lost 1 base and the V segment lost 1 base, leaving 3 bases of the junction unmatched. The CDR3 spells CASSLRSGENTGELFF. The DNA for the CDR3 is TGTGCCAGCAGCTTGCGTAGCGGGGAGAACACCGGGGAGCTGTTTTTT.

The CDR3 DNA follows: TGTGCCAGCAGCCGGACTGTCTCTGGAAACACCATATATTTT. Protein product: CASSRTVSGNTIYF. This sequence joins TRBV6-5 and TRBJ1-3; no clear D. Germline V gene lookup returns CDR1 MNHEY and CDR2 SVGAGI. The CDR3 loop spans 14 amino acids. V was shortened by 6 bases and J by 0 bases, with 9 bases between the two germline ends.